One T cell receptor (beta chain) is described in this entry. Its specificity is unknown. The CDR3 is 13 residues long. Germline CDR1 DFQATT, CDR2 SNEGSKA (reference sequence). Trimming removed 1 base from V and 8 bases from J, with 14 bases in between. The data stem from a study of blood T cells in healthy people across ages. The authors ran a second PCR of 7 to 11 cycles using a sample-barcoded 5' primer and a J-beta primer mix. Per-sample output comprised a minimum of 3 million paired-end reads containing CDR3. One entry per CDR3 protein results from TCRdb running MiXCR on the 5' RACE reads. Of fewer than 2 million distinct CDR3 sequences listed, about two fifths are singletons. Every sample had a minimum of 6 million PBMCs isolated. Notes on the study in general: Compared with aged donors, long-lived donors showed fewer expanded clones, suggesting selection.

The chain is built from TRBV20-1 and TRBJ1-2, with D perhaps TRBD1 (6 bases). This sequence originates from a human donor in good health. The sample comprised blood. CDR3 in amino acids: CSARGLTGQGYTF. For the CDR3, the DNA is TGCAGTGCTAGAGGCCTCACAGGGCAAGGCTACACCTTC.